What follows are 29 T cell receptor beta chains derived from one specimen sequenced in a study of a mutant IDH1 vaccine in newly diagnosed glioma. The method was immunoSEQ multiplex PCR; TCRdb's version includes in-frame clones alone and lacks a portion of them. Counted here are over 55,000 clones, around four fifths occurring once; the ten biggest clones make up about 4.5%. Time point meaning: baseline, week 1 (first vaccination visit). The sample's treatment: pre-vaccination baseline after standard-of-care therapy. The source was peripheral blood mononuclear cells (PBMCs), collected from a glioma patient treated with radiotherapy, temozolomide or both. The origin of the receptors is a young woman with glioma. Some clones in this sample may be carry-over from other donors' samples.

The CDR3 nucleotides read TGCGCCAGCAGCCCAGACAGGGGGCGCCCTGAAGCTTTCTTT. Translating gives CASSPDRGRPEAFF. The chain is built from TRBV4-3 and TRBJ1-1; 10 positions agree with TRBD1. Losses at the gene ends were 4 bases for V and 6 bases for J; bases not matched to a gene: 5. The germline CDR1 and CDR2 sequences are LGHNA and YSLEER. The CDR3 covers 14 residues.

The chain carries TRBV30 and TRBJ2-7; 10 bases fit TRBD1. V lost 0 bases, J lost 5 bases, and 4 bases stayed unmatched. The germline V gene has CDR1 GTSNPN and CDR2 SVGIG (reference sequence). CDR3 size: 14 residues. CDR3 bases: TGTGCCTGGAGTGTACGGGGACAGGGGAACGAGCAGTACTTC. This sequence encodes CAWSVRGQGNEQYF. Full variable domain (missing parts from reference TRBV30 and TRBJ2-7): SQTIHQWPATLVQPVGSPLSLECTVEGTSNPNLYWYRQAAGRGLQLLFYSVGIGQISSEVPQNLSASRPQDRQFILSSKKLLLSDSGFYLCAWSVRGQGNEQYFGPGTRLTVT.

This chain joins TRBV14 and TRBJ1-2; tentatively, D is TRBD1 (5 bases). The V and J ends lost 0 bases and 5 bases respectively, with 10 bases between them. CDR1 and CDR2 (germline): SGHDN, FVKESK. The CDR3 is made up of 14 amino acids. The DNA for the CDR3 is TGTGCCAGCAGCCAAGAGCGGGGGGGTTATGGCTACACCTTC. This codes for CASSQERGGYGYTF.

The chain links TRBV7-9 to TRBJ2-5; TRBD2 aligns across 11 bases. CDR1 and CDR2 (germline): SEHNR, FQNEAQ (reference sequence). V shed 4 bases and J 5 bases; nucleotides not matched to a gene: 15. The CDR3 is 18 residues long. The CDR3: CASSSRNSGRAGYETQYF. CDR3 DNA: TGTGCCAGCAGCTCCCGGAATAGCGGGAGGGCCGGGTATGAGACCCAGTACTTC.

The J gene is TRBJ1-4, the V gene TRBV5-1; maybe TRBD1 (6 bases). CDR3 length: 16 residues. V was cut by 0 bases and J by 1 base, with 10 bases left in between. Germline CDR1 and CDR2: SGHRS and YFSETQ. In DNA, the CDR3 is TGCGCCAGCAGCTTGGATTTAGGGGGAACTAATGAAAAACTGTTTTTT. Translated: CASSLDLGGTNEKLFF.

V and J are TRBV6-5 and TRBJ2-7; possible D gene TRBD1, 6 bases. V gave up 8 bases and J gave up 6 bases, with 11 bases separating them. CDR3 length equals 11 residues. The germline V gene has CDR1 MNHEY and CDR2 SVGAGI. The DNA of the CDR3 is TGTGCCAGCTGGTTAGGGGGCGAGCAGTACTTC. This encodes CASWLGGEQYF.

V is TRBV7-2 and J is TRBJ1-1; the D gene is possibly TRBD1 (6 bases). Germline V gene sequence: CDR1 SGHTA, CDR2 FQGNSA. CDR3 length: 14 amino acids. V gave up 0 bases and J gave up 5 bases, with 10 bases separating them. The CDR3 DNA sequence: TGTGCCAGCAGCTTAGCAGGGGGGCGAACTGAAGCTTTCTTT. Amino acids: CASSLAGGRTEAFF.

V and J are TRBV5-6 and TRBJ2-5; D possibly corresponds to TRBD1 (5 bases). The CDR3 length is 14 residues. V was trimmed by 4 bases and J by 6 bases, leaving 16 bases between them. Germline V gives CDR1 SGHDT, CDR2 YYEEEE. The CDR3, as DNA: TGTGCCAGCAGCCGTCTGACGGACACTAAGACCCAGTACTTC. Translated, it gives CASSRLTDTKTQYF.

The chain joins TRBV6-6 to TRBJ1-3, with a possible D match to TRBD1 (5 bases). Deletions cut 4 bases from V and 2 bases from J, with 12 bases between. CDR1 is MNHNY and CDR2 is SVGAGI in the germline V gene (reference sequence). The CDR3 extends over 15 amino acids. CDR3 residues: CASSFEGVTGNTIYF. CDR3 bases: TGTGCCAGCAGTTTCGAAGGGGTAACTGGAAACACCATATATTTT.

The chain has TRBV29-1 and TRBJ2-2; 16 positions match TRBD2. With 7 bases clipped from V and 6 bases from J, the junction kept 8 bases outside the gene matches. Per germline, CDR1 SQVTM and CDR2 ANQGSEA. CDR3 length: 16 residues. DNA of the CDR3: TGCAGCGCCCCCGGGACTAGCGGGGGGGGAGCCGGGGAGCTGTTTTTT. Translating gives CSAPGTSGGGAGELFF.

Here the CDR3 DNA reads TGTGCCAGCACCTGGGGGGCTGGGGTAGGCACTGAAGCTTTCTTT. This translates into CASTWGAGVGTEAFF. V usage is TRBV25-1 and J usage is TRBJ1-1; TRBD1 might be the D (6 bases). Trimming took off 7 bases at V and 4 bases at J, with 19 bases between the two ends. This CDR3 region has 15 residues. CDR1 and CDR2 from the germline V gene are MGHDK and SYGVNS.

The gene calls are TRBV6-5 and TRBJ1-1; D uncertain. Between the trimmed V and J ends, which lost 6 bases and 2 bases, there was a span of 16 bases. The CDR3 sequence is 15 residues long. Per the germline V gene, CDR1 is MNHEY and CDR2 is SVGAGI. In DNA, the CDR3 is TGTGCCAGCAGCCAGTCGGGCCTGGGCAACACTGAAGCTTTCTTT. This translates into CASSQSGLGNTEAFF.

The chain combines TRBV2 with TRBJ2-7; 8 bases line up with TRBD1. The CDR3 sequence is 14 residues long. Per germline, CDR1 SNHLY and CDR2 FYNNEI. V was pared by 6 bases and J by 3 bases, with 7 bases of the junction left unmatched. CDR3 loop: CASRAGQAYYEQYF. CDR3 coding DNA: TGTGCCAGCAGGGCGGGACAGGCCTACTACGAGCAGTACTTC.

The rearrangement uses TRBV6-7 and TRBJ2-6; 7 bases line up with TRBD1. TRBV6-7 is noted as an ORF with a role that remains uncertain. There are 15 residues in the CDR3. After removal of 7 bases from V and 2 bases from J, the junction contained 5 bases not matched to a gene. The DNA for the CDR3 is TGTGCCAGCACCCTAACAGGGGCTGGGGCCAACGTCCTGACTTTC. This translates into CASTLTGAGANVLTF.

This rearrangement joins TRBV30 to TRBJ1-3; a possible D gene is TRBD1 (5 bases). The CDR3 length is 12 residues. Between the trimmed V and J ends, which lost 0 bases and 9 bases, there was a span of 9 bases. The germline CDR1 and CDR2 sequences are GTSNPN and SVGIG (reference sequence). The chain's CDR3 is CAWSVYGGTIYF. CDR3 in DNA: TGTGCCTGGAGTGTATACGGGGGCACCATATATTTT. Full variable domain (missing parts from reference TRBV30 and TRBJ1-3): SQTIHQWPATLVQPVGSPLSLECTVEGTSNPNLYWYRQAAGRGLQLLFYSVGIGQISSEVPQNLSASRPQDRQFILSSKKLLLSDSGFYLCAWSVYGGTIYFGEGSWLTVV.

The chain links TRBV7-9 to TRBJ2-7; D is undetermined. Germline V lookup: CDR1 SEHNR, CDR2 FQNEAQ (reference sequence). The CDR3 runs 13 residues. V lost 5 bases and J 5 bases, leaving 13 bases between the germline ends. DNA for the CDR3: TGTGCCAGCAGCCGCCCCCCTAACAACGAGCAGTACTTC. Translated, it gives CASSRPPNNEQYF.

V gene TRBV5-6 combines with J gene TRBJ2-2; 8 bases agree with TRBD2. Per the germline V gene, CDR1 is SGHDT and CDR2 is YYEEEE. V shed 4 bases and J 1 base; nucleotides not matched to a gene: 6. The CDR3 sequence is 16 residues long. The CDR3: CASSPLAGGNTGELFF. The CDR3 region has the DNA TGTGCCAGCAGCCCCTTGGCGGGAGGGAACACCGGGGAGCTGTTTTTT.

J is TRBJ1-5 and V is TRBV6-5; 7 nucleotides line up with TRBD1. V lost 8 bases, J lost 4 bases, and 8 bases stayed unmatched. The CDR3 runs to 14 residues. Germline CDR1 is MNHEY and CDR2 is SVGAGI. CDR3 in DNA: TGTGCCAGCCGAGGTGGGACAGAAAATCAGCCCCAGCATTTT. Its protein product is CASRGGTENQPQHF.

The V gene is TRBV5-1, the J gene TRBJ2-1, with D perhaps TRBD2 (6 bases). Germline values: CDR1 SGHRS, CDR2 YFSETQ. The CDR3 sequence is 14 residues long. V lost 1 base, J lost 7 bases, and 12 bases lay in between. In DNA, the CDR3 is TGCGCCAGCAGCTTGCTCGGGGGTGTTAATGAGCAGTTCTTC. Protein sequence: CASSLLGGVNEQFF.

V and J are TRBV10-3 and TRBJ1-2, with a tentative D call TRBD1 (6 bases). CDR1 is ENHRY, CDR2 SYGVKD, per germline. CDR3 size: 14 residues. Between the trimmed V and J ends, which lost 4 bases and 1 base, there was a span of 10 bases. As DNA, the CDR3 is TGTGCCATCAGTGGAGGACAGATTAACTATGGCTACACCTTC. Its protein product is CAISGGQINYGYTF.

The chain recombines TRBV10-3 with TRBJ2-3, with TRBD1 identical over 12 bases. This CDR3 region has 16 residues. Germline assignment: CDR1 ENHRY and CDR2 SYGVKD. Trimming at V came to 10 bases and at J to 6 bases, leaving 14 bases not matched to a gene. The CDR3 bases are TGTGCCAGAAAGAATCCCGGGACAGGGGGCGCGGATACGCAGTATTTT. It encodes CARKNPGTGGADTQYF.

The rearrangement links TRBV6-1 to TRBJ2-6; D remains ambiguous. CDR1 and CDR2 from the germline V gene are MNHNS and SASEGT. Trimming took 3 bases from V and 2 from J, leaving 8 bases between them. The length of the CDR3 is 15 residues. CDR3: CASSDGGAGANVLTF. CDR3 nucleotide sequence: TGTGCCAGCAGTGATGGCGGCGCTGGGGCCAACGTCCTGACTTTC.

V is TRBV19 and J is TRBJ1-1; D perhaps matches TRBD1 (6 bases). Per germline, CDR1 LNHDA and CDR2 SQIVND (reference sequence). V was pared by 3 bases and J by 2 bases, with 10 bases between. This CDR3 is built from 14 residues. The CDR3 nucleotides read TGTGCCAGTAGTATCGAGGACAGTAACACTGAAGCTTTCTTT. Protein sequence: CASSIEDSNTEAFF.

The CDR3 region is CASSVTELGEQFF. CDR3 DNA sequence: TGTGCCAGCAGTGTAACAGAGCTCGGTGAGCAGTTCTTC. This sequence joins TRBV6-4 and TRBJ2-1; D not certain. Germline V gene data show CDR1 as MRHNA and CDR2 as SNTAGT. Trimming took off 4 bases at V and 9 bases at J, with 13 bases between the two ends. This CDR3 region has 13 residues.

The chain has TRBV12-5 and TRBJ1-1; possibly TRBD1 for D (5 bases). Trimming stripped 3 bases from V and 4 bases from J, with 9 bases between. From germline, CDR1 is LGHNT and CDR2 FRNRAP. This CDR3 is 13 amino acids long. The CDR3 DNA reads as TGTGCTAGTGGTTTTATCGGGGGCACTGAAGCTTTCTTT. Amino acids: CASGFIGGTEAFF.

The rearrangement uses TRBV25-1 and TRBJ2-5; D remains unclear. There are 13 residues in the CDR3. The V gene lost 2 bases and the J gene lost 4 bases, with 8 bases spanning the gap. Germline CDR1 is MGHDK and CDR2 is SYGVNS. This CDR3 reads CASSEGRSETQYF. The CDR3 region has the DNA TGTGCCAGCAGTGAAGGTCGTTCAGAGACCCAGTACTTC.

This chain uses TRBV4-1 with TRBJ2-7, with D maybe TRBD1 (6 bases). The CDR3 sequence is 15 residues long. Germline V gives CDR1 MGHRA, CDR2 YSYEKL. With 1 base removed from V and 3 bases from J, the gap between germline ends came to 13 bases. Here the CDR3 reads CASSQAPQGIYEQYF. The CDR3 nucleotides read TGCGCCAGCAGCCAAGCGCCACAGGGCATCTACGAGCAGTACTTC.

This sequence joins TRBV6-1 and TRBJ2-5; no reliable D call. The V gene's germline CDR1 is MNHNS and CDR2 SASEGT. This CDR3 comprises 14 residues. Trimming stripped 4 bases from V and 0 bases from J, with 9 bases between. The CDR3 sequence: CASSGRLYQETQYF. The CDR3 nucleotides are TGTGCCAGCAGTGGGAGACTGTACCAAGAGACCCAGTACTTC.

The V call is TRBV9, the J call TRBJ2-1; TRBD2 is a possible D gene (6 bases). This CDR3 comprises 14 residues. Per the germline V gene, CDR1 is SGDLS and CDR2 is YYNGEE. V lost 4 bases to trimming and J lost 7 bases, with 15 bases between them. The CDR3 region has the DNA TGTGCCAGCAGCTCGGCGGGGTTATGGAATGAGCAGTTCTTC. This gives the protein CASSSAGLWNEQFF.